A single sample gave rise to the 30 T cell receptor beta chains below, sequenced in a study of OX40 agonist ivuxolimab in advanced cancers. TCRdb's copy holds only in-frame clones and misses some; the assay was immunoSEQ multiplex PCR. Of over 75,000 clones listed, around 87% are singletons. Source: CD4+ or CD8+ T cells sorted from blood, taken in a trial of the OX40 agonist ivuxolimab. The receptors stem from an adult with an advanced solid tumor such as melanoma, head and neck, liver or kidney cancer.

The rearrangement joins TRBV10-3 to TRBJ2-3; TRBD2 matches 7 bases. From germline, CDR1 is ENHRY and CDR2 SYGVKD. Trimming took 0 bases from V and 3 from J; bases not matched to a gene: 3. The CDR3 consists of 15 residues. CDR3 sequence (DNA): TGTGCCATCAGTGAGTCAAGCGGGACGACAGATACGCAGTATTTT. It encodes CAISESSGTTDTQYF.

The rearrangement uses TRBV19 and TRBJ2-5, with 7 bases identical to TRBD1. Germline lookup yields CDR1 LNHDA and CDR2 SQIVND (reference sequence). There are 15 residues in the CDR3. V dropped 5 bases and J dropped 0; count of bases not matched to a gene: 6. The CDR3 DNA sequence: TGTGCCAGTAGTCCCCAGACAGGGTACCAAGAGACCCAGTACTTC. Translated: CASSPQTGYQETQYF. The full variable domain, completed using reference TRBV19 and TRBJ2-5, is DGGITQSPKYLFRKEGQNVTLSCEQNLNHDAMYWYRQDPGQGLRLIYYSQIVNDFQKGDIAEGYSVSREKKESFPLTVTSAQKNPTAFYLCASSPQTGYQETQYFGPGTRLLVL.

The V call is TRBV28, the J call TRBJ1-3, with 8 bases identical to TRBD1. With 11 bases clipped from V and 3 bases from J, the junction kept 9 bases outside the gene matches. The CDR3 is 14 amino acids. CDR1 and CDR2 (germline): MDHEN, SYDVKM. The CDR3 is CASKDRASGNTIYF. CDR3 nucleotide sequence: TGTGCCTCTAAGGACAGGGCGAGTGGAAACACCATATATTTT.

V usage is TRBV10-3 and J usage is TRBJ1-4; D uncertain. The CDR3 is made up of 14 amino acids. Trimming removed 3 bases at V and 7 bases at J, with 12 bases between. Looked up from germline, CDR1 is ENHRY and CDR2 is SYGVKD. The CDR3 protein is CAISDEVLGEKLFF. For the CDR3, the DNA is TGTGCCATCAGTGATGAGGTTTTGGGTGAAAAACTGTTTTTT.

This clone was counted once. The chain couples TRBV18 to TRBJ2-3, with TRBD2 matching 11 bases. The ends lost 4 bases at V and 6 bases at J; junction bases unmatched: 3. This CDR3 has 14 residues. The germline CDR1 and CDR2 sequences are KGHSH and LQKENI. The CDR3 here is CASSLAGGMDTQYF. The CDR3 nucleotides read TGTGCCAGCTCACTAGCGGGAGGGATGGATACGCAGTATTTT.

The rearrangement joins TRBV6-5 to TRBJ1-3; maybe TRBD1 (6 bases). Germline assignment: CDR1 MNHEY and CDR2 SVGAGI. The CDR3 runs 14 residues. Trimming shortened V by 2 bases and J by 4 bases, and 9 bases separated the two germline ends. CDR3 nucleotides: TGTGCCAGCAGTTACGGGACAACAGGAAACACCATATATTTT. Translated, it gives CASSYGTTGNTIYF.

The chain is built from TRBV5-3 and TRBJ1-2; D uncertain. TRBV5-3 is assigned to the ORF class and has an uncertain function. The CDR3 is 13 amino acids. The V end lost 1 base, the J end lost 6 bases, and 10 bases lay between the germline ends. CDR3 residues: CARSLRGNDGYTF. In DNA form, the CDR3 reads TGTGCCAGAAGCTTGAGAGGGAACGATGGCTACACCTTC.

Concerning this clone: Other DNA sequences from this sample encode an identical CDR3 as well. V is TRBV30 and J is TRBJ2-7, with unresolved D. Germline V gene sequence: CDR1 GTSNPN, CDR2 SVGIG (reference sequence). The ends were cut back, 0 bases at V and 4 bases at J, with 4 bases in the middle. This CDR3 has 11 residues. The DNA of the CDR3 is TGTGCCTGGAGTGTAGGGTACGAGCAGTACTTC. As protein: CAWSVGYEQYF.

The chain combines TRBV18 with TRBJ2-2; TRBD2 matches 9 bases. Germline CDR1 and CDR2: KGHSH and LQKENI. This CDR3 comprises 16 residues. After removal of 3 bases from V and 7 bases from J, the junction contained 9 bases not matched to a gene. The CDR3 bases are TGTGCCAGCTCACCGGTCGAGGGACTAGCAGGCGGGGAGCTGTTTTTT. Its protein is CASSPVEGLAGGELFF.

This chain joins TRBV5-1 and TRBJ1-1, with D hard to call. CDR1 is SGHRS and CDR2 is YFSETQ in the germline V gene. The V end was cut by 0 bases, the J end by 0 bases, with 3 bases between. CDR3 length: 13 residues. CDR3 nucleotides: TGCGCCAGCAGCTTGGGCTTGAACACTGAAGCTTTCTTT. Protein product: CASSLGLNTEAFF. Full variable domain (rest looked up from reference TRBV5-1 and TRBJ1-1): KAGVTQTPRYLIKTRGQQVTLSCSPISGHRSVSWYQQTPGQGLQFLFEYFSETQRNKGNFPGRFSGRQFSNSRSEMNVSTLELGDSALYLCASSLGLNTEAFFGQGTRLTVV.

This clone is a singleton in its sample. CDR3 sequence: CASKSLSGTGFNEQYF. The CDR3 bases are TGTGCCAGCAAATCCTTATCCGGGACAGGGTTCAACGAGCAGTACTTC. The chain employs TRBV28 and TRBJ2-7, with 9 nucleotides matching TRBD1. This CDR3 comprises 16 residues. Germline loops: CDR1 MDHEN, CDR2 SYDVKM. V lost 7 bases and J lost 5; bases outside the gene matches: 15.

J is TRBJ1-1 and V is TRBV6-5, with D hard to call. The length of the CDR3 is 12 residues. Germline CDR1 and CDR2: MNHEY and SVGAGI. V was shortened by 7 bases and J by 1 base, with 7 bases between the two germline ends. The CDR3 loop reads CASKRRNTEAFF. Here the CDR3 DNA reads TGTGCCAGCAAGAGACGGAACACTGAAGCTTTCTTT.

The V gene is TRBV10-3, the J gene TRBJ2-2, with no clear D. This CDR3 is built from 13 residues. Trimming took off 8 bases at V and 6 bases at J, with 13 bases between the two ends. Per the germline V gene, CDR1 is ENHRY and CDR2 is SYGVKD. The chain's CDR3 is CAIAPDGSGELFF. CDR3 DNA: TGTGCCATCGCTCCGGATGGATCCGGGGAGCTGTTTTTT.

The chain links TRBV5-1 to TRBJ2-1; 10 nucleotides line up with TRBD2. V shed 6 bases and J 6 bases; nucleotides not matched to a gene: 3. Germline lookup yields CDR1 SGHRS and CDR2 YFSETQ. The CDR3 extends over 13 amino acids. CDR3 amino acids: CASMVAGGNEQFF. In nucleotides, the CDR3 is TGCGCCAGCATGGTAGCGGGAGGCAATGAGCAGTTCTTC.

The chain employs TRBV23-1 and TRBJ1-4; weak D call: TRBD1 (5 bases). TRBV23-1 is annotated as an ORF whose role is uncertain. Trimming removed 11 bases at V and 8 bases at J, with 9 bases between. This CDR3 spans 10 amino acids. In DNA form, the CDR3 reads TGCGCCTTCTGGGGGGAAAAACTGTTTTTT. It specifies CAFWGEKLFF.

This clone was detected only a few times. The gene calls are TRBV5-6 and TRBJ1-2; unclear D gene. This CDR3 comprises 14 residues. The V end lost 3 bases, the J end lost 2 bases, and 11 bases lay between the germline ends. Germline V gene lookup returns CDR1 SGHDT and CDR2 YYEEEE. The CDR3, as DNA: TGTGCCAGCAGCTGGATGACACAGAACTATGGCTACACCTTC. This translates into CASSWMTQNYGYTF.

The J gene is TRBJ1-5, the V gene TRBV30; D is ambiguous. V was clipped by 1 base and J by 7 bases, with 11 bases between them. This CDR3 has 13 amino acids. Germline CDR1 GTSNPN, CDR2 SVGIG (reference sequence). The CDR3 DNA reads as TGTGCCTGGAGTGCCGGGGAGGGCCAGCCCCAGCATTTT. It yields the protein CAWSAGEGQPQHF.

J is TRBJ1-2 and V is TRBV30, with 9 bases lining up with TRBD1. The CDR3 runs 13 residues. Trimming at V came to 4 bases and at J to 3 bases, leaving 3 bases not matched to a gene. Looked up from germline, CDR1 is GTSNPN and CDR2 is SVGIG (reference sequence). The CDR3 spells CAWTGTGYYGYTF. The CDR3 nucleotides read TGTGCCTGGACCGGGACAGGGTACTATGGCTACACCTTC.

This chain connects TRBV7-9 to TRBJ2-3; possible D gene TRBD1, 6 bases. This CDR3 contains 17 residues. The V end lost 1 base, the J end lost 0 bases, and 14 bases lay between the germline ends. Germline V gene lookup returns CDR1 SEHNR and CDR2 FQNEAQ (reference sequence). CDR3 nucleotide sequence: TGTGCCAGCAGCTTAGGAACCGGGACACATAGCACAGATACGCAGTATTTT. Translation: CASSLGTGTHSTDTQYF.

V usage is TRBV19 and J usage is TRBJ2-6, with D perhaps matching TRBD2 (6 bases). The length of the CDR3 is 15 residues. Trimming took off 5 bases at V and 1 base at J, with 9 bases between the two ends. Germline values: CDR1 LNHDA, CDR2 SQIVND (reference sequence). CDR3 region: CASSLGGSGANVLTF. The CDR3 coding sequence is TGTGCCAGTAGTCTCGGGGGTTCTGGGGCCAACGTCCTGACTTTC.

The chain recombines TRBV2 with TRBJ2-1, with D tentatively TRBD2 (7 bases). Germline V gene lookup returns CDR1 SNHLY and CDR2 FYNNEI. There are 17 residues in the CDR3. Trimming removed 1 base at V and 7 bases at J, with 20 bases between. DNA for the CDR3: TGTGCCAGCAGTGAAGGCCCCTGGGGGGGCGGCCCTAATGAGCAGTTCTTC. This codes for CASSEGPWGGGPNEQFF.

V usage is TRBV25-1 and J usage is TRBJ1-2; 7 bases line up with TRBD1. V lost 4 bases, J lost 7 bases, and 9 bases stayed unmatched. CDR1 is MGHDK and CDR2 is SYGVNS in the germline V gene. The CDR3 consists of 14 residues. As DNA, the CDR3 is TGTGCCAGCAGTGGGCGGGCAGGGGGAGGTGGCTACACCTTC. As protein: CASSGRAGGGGYTF.

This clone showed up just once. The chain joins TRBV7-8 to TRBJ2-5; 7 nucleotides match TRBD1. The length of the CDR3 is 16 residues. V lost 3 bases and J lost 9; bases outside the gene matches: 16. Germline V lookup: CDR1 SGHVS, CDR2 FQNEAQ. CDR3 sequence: CASSFGALDRASSQYF. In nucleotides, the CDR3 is TGTGCCAGCAGCTTTGGGGCCCTAGACAGGGCGTCGTCCCAGTACTTC.

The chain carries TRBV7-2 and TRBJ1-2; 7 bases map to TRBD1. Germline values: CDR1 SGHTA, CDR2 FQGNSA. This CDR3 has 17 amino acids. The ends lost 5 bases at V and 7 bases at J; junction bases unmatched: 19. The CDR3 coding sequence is TGTGCCAGCAGCCCTTCCGGGACAGTAACTATGCGGCGTGGCTACACCTTC. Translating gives CASSPSGTVTMRRGYTF. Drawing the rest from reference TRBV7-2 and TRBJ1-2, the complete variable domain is GAGVSQSPSNKVTEKGKDVELRCDPISGHTALYWYRQSLGQGLEFLIYFQGNSAPDKSGLPSDRFSAERTGGSVSTLTIQRTQQEDSAVYLCASSPSGTVTMRRGYTFGSGTRLTVV.

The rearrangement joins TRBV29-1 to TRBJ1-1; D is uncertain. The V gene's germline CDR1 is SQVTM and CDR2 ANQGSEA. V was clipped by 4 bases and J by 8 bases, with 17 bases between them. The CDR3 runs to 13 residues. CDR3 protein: CSVVGARAGEAFF. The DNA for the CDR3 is TGCAGCGTTGTGGGCGCCCGGGCGGGGGAAGCTTTCTTT.

The CDR3, as DNA: TGCGCCAGCAGTTTAGCGGGCAACCGCCAAGAGACCCAGTACTTC. Its protein product is CASSLAGNRQETQYF. V gene TRBV5-1 combines with J gene TRBJ2-5; 7 nucleotides agree with TRBD2. CDR1 is SGHRS and CDR2 is YFSETQ in the germline V gene. The CDR3 is made up of 15 amino acids. Trimming removed 5 bases from V and 1 base from J; junction bases left unmatched: 8.

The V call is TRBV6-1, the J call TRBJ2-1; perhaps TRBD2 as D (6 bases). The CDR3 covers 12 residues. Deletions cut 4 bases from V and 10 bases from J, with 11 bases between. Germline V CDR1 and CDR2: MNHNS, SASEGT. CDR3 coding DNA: TGTGCCAGCAGTGGACTAGTTGGGGAGCAGTTCTTC. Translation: CASSGLVGEQFF.

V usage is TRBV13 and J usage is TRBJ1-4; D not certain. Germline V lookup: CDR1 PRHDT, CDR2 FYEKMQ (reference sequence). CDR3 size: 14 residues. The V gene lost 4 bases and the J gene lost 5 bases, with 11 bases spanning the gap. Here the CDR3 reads CASSSGSMNEKLFF. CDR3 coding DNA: TGTGCCAGCAGCTCCGGGTCCATGAATGAAAAACTGTTTTTT.

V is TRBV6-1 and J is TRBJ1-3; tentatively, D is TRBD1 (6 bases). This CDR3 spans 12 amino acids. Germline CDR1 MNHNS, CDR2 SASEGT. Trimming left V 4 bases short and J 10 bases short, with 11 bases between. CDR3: CASSVITGTIYF. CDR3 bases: TGTGCCAGCAGTGTAATAACAGGGACCATATATTTT.

As DNA, the CDR3 is TGTGCCAGCAACAGTCGGACCGGGAATGAAAAACTGTTTTTT. Amino acids: CASNSRTGNEKLFF. V and J are TRBV6-1 and TRBJ1-4, with D unclear. Germline V gives CDR1 MNHNS, CDR2 SASEGT. The length of the CDR3 is 14 residues. The V and J ends lost 7 bases and 5 bases respectively, with 14 bases between them.